This TCR beta chain originates from a study of cytomegalovirus exposure and HLA in healthy donors. Regarding the study as a whole: CMV serostatus stood as the only immune exposure information on hand.

The study ran its PCR with 60 Vbeta and 13 Jbeta primers. Clones were read by immunoSEQ multiplex PCR, and TCRdb kept only the in-frame ones, dropping some. The table lists about 150,000 clones, more than 70% of them singletons. Germline CDR1 is SGHDT and CDR2 is YYEEEE. J gave up 2 bases and V 5 bases, and 2 bases lay outside the gene matches. The CDR3 is 13 amino acids. This clone showed up just a few times. The antigen is not known. This sequence was found in a man younger than 35 in good health and CMV-seropositive. The sample was PBMCs. The chain carries TRBV5-6 and TRBJ1-2; TRBD1 matches 8 bases. CDR3 region: CASRGQGNYGYTF. As DNA, the CDR3 is TGTGCCAGCAGAGGACAGGGCAACTATGGCTACACCTTC.